This T cell receptor (beta chain) originates from a study of immune heterogeneity within non-small cell lung tumors. Study conclusions and caveats: Individual patients showed largely nonoverlapping sets of high-frequency T-cell receptor beta clonotypes.

A note on this clonotype: Its antigen is unknown.

Multiplex PCR amplified the TCR beta CDR3 region. Its first round ran for roughly 9 cycles with 32 V and 13 J primers. Using its own MiXCR run on the multiplex PCR reads, TCRdb lists one record per CDR3 protein. The top ten clones hold roughly 15% of a sample with about 15,000 distinct CDR3 sequences, about a third of them seen once. Germline CDR1 reads MNHEY; CDR2 reads SVGEGT. This CDR3 region has 15 residues. Trimming cost V 6 bases and J 6 bases; bases outside gene matches: 11. With around 0.6 ug used per sample, the template was genomic DNA from bulk tumor. During surgery, several far-apart biopsies were obtained from every primary tumor. Those enrolled were patients newly diagnosed with untreated non-small cell lung cancer and undergoing curative surgery.

J is TRBJ1-2 and V is TRBV6-2 or TRBV6-3, with 9 bases identical to TRBD1. The specimen sequenced was lung tumor tissue. This TCR derives from a woman aged 45-65 years with non-small cell lung cancer. CDR3 nucleotide sequence: TGTGCCAGCAGAGCACAGGGGGCGCGGTATCATGGCTACACCTTC. Translated: CASRAQGARYHGYTF.